This T cell receptor beta chain came from a study of T cells in Graves' hyperthyroidism and ophthalmopathy. The germline CDR1 and CDR2 sequences are LGHDT and YNNKEL (reference sequence). CDR3 length: 18 residues. V lost 5 bases to trimming and J lost 3 bases; unmatched junction nucleotides: 10. General study results and limits: The authors' 13 V-J model separated ophthalmopathy from stable hyperthyroidism.

When ophthalmopathy did not progress within 18 months, Graves' hyperthyroidism was considered stable. It was roughly 10 ml of fresh peripheral blood that supplied the PBMCs. This clonotype was counted ten times or more. Its antigen is unknown. RNA transcripts gave rise to amplified TCR beta CDR3 regions. HTBI primers were the set used in a first-round RT-PCR of the TCR CDR3. Via MiXCR, TCRdb re-called the multiplex PCR reads, giving one row per CDR3 protein. The sample includes approximately 220,000 distinct CDR3 sequences, 15% to 20% of them seen just once. Specimen: blood. This TCR derives from a man in his forties or fifties with Graves' hyperthyroidism. V is TRBV3-1 and J is TRBJ2-3; 14 bases align to TRBD2. CDR3 nucleotides: TGTGCCAGCAGCGCGACTAGCGGGGGGGTAGTCGTAACAGATACGCAGTATTTT. This sequence encodes CASSATSGGVVVTDTQYF.